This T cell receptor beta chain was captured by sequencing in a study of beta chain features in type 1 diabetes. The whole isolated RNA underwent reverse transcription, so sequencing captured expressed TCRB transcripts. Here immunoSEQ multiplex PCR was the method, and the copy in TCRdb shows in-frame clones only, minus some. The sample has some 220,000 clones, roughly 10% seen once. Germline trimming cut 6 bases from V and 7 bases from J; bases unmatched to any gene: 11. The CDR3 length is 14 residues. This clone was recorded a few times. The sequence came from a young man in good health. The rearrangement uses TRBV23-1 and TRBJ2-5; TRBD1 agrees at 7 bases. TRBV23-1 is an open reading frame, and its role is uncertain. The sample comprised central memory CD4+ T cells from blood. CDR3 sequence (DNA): TGCGCCAGCAGCCAAGTTCCTAACAGGGGGACCCAGTACTTC. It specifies CASSQVPNRGTQYF.